This T cell receptor beta chain was sequenced during a study of early T cells in non-severe SARS-CoV-2 infection. The wider study: Sequencing of bulk RNA from unsorted whole blood was done, without chain pairing.

As part of library construction, unique molecular identifiers were attached to individual cDNA molecules. MiXCR, run by TCRdb on the 5' RACE reads, gives a single entry per CDR3 protein. The sample lists 55,000 to 80,000 distinct CDR3 sequences, about an eighth occurring once. Trimming removed 0 bases at V and 0 bases at J, with 11 bases between. The CDR3 has 16 residues. CDR1 and CDR2 from the germline V gene are SGHRS and YFSETQ. This clonotype has only a few counts. The sequencing here drew on whole blood, taken at baseline. The sequence derives from an adult who was a healthcare worker with PCR-confirmed SARS-CoV-2 infection or an uninfected control (not recorded which). This chain links TRBV5-1 with TRBJ2-3; D is unresolved. This CDR3 is CASSLALLPSTDTQYF. The DNA for the CDR3 is TGCGCCAGCAGCTTGGCGTTATTACCTAGCACAGATACGCAGTATTTT.